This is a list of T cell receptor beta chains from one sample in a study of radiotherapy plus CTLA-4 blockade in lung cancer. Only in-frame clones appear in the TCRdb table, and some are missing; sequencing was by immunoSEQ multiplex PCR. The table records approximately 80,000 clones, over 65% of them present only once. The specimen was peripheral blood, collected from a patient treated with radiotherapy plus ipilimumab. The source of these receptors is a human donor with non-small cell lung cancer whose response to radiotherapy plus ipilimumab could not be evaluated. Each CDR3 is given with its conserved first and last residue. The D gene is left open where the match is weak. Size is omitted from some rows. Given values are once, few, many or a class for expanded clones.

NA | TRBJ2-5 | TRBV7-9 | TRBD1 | TGTGCCAGCAGTAACAGGGGGCTCCCCCAAGAGACCCAGTACTTC | CASSNRGLPQETQYF
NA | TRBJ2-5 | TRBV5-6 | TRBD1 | TGTGCCAGCAGCTTTGGTTGGGGACAGGGGTGGGAGACCCAGTACTTC | CASSFGWGQGWETQYF
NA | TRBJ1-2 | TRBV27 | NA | TGTGCCAGCAGTTTGATAATGGGGGCGAGGGGTGGCTACACCTTC | CASSLIMGARGGYTF
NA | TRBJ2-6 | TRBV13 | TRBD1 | TGTGCCAGCAGCTTAGTTCGAATTCCGGGACAGGGGAGTACCTCTGGGGCCAACGTCCTGACTTTC | CASSLVRIPGQGSTSGANVLTF
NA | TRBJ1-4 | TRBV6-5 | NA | TGTGCCAGCAGCCCTACTTGGGGCTCGGAAAAACTGTTTTTT | CASSPTWGSEKLFF
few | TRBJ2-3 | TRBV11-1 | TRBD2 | TGTGCCAGCAGCCAGAACGGGGGGGCCAACACAGATACGCAGTATTTT | CASSQNGGANTDTQYF
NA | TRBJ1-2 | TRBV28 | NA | TGTGCCAGCAGTCAAAAATTGGACTCTAACTATGGCTACACCTTC | CASSQKLDSNYGYTF
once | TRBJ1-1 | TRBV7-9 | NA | TGTGCGCTTTCGCGCGGGATGAACACTGAAGCTTTCTTT | CALSRGMNTEAFF
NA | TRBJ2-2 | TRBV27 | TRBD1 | TGTGCCAGCAGGGATCCGGGACAGGGGAGGACCGGGGAGCTGTTTTTT | CASRDPGQGRTGELFF
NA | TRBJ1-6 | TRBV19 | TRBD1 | TGTGCCAGTAGTATACGGACAGGCGTCAATTCACCCCTCCACTTT | CASSIRTGVNSPLHF
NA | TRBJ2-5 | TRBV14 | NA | TGTGCCAGCAGCCAAGATCTGACTCAAGAGACCCAGTACTTC | CASSQDLTQETQYF
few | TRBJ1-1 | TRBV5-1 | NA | TGCGCCAGCAGCGGCGGGCCGGAGAACACTGAAGCTTTCTTT | CASSGGPENTEAFF
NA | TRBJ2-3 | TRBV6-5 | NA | TGTGCCAGCAGTTACTCGAGGGGGTCCTTCACAGATACGCAGTATTTT | CASSYSRGSFTDTQYF
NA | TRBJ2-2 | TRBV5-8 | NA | TGTGCCAGCAGCTTGATTTTAGGGCGAACAGGGACCGGGGAGCTGTTTTTT | CASSLILGRTGTGELFF
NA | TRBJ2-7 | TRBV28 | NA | TGTGCCAGCAGTTTATCCGCAGTCTGGGAGGTGTCCTTC | CASSLSAVWEVSF
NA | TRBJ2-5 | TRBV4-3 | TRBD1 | TGCGCCAGCAGCCAAACAGGGGCCGGCGTGACCCAGTACTTC | CASSQTGAGVTQYF
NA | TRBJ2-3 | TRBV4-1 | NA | TGCGCCAGCAGCCAAGATTTGCCCCGGGACTCCTACACAGATACGCAGTATTTT | CASSQDLPRDSYTDTQYF
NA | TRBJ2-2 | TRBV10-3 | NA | TGTGCCTCCCGGGGGGCAGCGGGTACCGGGGAGCTGTTTTTT | CASRGAAGTGELFF